The rows below give T cell receptor beta chains drawn from one sample of a study of blood T cell repertoires in COVID-19. TCRdb's table, derived via immunoSEQ multiplex PCR, lists solely in-frame clones and lacks some. The repertoire has roughly 180,000 clones, more than 75% of them found once; the top ten carry roughly 7.8%. The sequencing input was peripheral blood. The receptor source for this set is a woman in her fifties or sixties with active or convalescent COVID-19. CDR3s include the opening cysteine and the closing phenylalanine or tryptophan. Each record gives: J gene, V gene, clone size, D gene, CDR3 DNA, CDR3 protein. The D gene is left open where the match is weak. Not every row has a clone size; where given, it reads once, few, many or a size class.

J gene: TRBJ2-1
V gene: TRBV7-3
clone size: many
D gene: TRBD2
CDR3 DNA: TGTGCCAGCAGCGAATCCGGGACTAGCGGGGATAAGCAGTTCTTC
CDR3 protein: CASSESGTSGDKQFF

J gene: TRBJ1-6
V gene: TRBV9
clone size: once
D gene: TRBD1
CDR3 DNA: TGTGCCAGCAGCGTGTTGACAGGGGAATCACCCCTCCACTTT
CDR3 protein: CASSVLTGESPLHF

J gene: TRBJ1-6
V gene: TRBV28
clone size: .
D gene: .
CDR3 DNA: TGTGCCAGCGAGACGGCGGTCGATTCACCCCTCCACTTT
CDR3 protein: CASETAVDSPLHF

J gene: TRBJ1-2
V gene: TRBV3-1/TRBV3-2
clone size: .
D gene: .
CDR3 DNA: TGTGCCAGCAGCCAAGATCGTGCAGGGGCCGGCTACACCTTC
CDR3 protein: CASSQDRAGAGYTF

J gene: TRBJ1-2
V gene: TRBV7-9
clone size: .
D gene: .
CDR3 DNA: TGTGCCAGCAGCCCGGAGGGACCGACCTTTAGTGGCTACACCTTC
CDR3 protein: CASSPEGPTFSGYTF

J gene: TRBJ2-3
V gene: TRBV4-3
clone size: .
D gene: TRBD2
CDR3 DNA: TGCGCCAGCAGCCTAAGGGCGGGGGGACTCACAGATACGCAGTATTTT
CDR3 protein: CASSLRAGGLTDTQYF

J gene: TRBJ2-5
V gene: TRBV5-1
clone size: .
D gene: .
CDR3 DNA: TGCGCCAGCAGCCCGTGGGGGCCGGGGACCCAGTACTTC
CDR3 protein: CASSPWGPGTQYF

J gene: TRBJ1-2
V gene: TRBV7-2
clone size: .
D gene: .
CDR3 DNA: TGTGCCAGCAGCTTGGGCCGATCTAACTATGGCTACACCTTC
CDR3 protein: CASSLGRSNYGYTF

J gene: TRBJ1-2
V gene: TRBV27
clone size: .
D gene: TRBD1
CDR3 DNA: TGTGCCAGCAGGCCTCACTCTGGACAGGGGAACTATGGCTACACCTTC
CDR3 protein: CASRPHSGQGNYGYTF

J gene: TRBJ2-2
V gene: TRBV6-5
clone size: .
D gene: .
CDR3 DNA: TGTGCCAGCAGACCCCGAGGGAACACCGGGGAGCTGTTTTTT
CDR3 protein: CASRPRGNTGELFF

J gene: TRBJ1-4
V gene: TRBV15
clone size: .
D gene: TRBD1
CDR3 DNA: TGTGCCACCAGCAGGGGACAGGGGTCCGATGAAAAACTGTTTTTT
CDR3 protein: CATSRGQGSDEKLFF

J gene: TRBJ1-1
V gene: TRBV6-5
clone size: .
D gene: TRBD1
CDR3 DNA: TGTGCCAGCTCTTTGGACAGGGGAACAACAGCTTTCTTT
CDR3 protein: CASSLDRGTTAFF

J gene: TRBJ1-1
V gene: TRBV28
clone size: .
D gene: .
CDR3 DNA: TGTGCCAGCAGTTTAGTGCGGGGAGGGGGATTAGGGGCAGGGACTGAAGCTTTCTTT
CDR3 protein: CASSLVRGGGLGAGTEAFF

J gene: TRBJ1-2
V gene: TRBV30
clone size: .
D gene: TRBD1
CDR3 DNA: TGTGCCTGGAGTGTGGGGGGACAGGGGATCTATGGCTACACCTTC
CDR3 protein: CAWSVGGQGIYGYTF

J gene: TRBJ2-2
V gene: TRBV2
clone size: .
D gene: TRBD2
CDR3 DNA: TGTGCCAGCAGTGCGAGACTAGCGGGAGGGTTAGGCGGGGAGCTGTTTTTT
CDR3 protein: CASSARLAGGLGGELFF

J gene: TRBJ2-5
V gene: TRBV28
clone size: .
D gene: TRBD2
CDR3 DNA: TGTGCCAGCAGTTTCCGGCGGGAGATCGGAGAGACCCAGTACTTC
CDR3 protein: CASSFRREIGETQYF

J gene: TRBJ2-1
V gene: TRBV5-1
clone size: once
D gene: TRBD2
CDR3 DNA: TGCGCCAGCAGCTTGGAACTAGCGGGAGGTGAGCAGTTCTTC
CDR3 protein: CASSLELAGGEQFF

J gene: TRBJ1-6
V gene: TRBV27
clone size: .
D gene: TRBD1
CDR3 DNA: TGTGCCAGCAGTTTATACGGGGACAGTAATTCACCCCTCCACTTT
CDR3 protein: CASSLYGDSNSPLHF

J gene: TRBJ2-7
V gene: TRBV7-9
clone size: .
D gene: TRBD1
CDR3 DNA: TGTGCCAGCAGCAACACAGGGGGCGCGTACGAGCAGTACTTC
CDR3 protein: CASSNTGGAYEQYF

J gene: TRBJ2-1
V gene: TRBV3-1/TRBV3-2
clone size: .
D gene: .
CDR3 DNA: TGTGCCAGCAGCCAAGTTCACAGGTACTCCTACAATGAGCAGTTCTTC
CDR3 protein: CASSQVHRYSYNEQFF

J gene: TRBJ2-5
V gene: TRBV29-1
clone size: .
D gene: TRBD2
CDR3 DNA: TGCAGCGTTGTAGCTAGCGGGGGAGAGACCCAGTACTTC
CDR3 protein: CSVVASGGETQYF

J gene: TRBJ1-1
V gene: TRBV6-5
clone size: .
D gene: .
CDR3 DNA: TGTGCCAGCAGTTACAGGACAGTGGATGAAGCTTTCTTT
CDR3 protein: CASSYRTVDEAFF

J gene: TRBJ2-1
V gene: TRBV29-1
clone size: .
D gene: TRBD2
CDR3 DNA: TGCAGCGTTGTCTCTTTTAGCGGGAGTTCCTACAATGAGCAGTTCTTC
CDR3 protein: CSVVSFSGSSYNEQFF

J gene: TRBJ1-6
V gene: TRBV7-9
clone size: .
D gene: .
CDR3 DNA: TGTGCCAGCAGCAACCTCAGGGATCCAAATTCACCCCTCCACTTT
CDR3 protein: CASSNLRDPNSPLHF

J gene: TRBJ1-6
V gene: TRBV29-1
clone size: few
D gene: .
CDR3 DNA: TGCAGCGTCGAGGCTGGACAGACAAATTCACCCCTCCACTTT
CDR3 protein: CSVEAGQTNSPLHF

J gene: TRBJ1-1
V gene: TRBV29-1
clone size: .
D gene: TRBD1
CDR3 DNA: TGCAGCGTGCTAGGGGACAGGGGGCGCGTCTCTGAAGCTTTCTTT
CDR3 protein: CSVLGDRGRVSEAFF

J gene: TRBJ2-1
V gene: TRBV29-1
clone size: many
D gene: .
CDR3 DNA: TGCAGCGTTCCGGCCGGGACTGGGTACTTCGGATCCGGCTACAATGAGCAGTTCTTC
CDR3 protein: CSVPAGTGYFGSGYNEQFF

J gene: TRBJ1-2
V gene: TRBV27
clone size: .
D gene: .
CDR3 DNA: TGTGCCAGCAGTTTATCGGCCCCCTACAGAGATGGCTACACCTTC
CDR3 protein: CASSLSAPYRDGYTF

J gene: TRBJ2-3
V gene: TRBV11-3
clone size: .
D gene: .
CDR3 DNA: TGTGCCAGCAGCGGGCAACGCACAGATACGCAGTATTTT
CDR3 protein: CASSGQRTDTQYF

J gene: TRBJ1-2
V gene: TRBV27
clone size: .
D gene: .
CDR3 DNA: TGTGCCAGCAGTCCAGGAAGACAGGTCAACTATGGCTACACCTTC
CDR3 protein: CASSPGRQVNYGYTF

J gene: TRBJ2-7
V gene: TRBV19
clone size: .
D gene: TRBD2
CDR3 DNA: TGTGCCAGTAGCCCTTCTAGCGGGAGCGGATACGAGCAGTACTTC
CDR3 protein: CASSPSSGSGYEQYF

J gene: TRBJ2-2
V gene: TRBV28
clone size: few
D gene: TRBD1
CDR3 DNA: TGTGCCAGCAGTTTGGGTGAGGACAGGGGAGGAACCGGGGAGCTGTTTTTT
CDR3 protein: CASSLGEDRGGTGELFF

J gene: TRBJ1-4
V gene: TRBV18
clone size: .
D gene: .
CDR3 DNA: TGTGCCAGCTCACCACAGCGGGGGACTAATGAAAAACTGTTTTTT
CDR3 protein: CASSPQRGTNEKLFF

J gene: TRBJ2-6
V gene: TRBV7-2
clone size: .
D gene: TRBD2
CDR3 DNA: TGTGCCAGCAGCCCCGGGGGGGCTGGGGCCAACGTCCTGACTTTC
CDR3 protein: CASSPGGAGANVLTF

J gene: TRBJ1-1
V gene: TRBV4-1
clone size: many
D gene: .
CDR3 DNA: TGCGCCAGCAGCCGGGGGGGGCTTATCTTGGTGGGATCTGAAGCTTTCTTT
CDR3 protein: CASSRGGLILVGSEAFF

J gene: TRBJ1-1
V gene: TRBV25-1
clone size: .
D gene: TRBD1
CDR3 DNA: TGTGCCAGCAGTGAGGACAGGCTGAAAGCTTTCTTT
CDR3 protein: CASSEDRLKAFF

J gene: TRBJ1-5
V gene: TRBV28
clone size: .
D gene: .
CDR3 DNA: TGTGCCAGCAGGACAGTTAATCAGCCCCAGCATTTT
CDR3 protein: CASRTVNQPQHF

J gene: TRBJ2-1
V gene: TRBV19
clone size: .
D gene: .
CDR3 DNA: TGTGCCAGTAGTATAGTGGCCCGTCGGCAGTTCTTC
CDR3 protein: CASSIVARRQFF

J gene: TRBJ2-7
V gene: TRBV6-5
clone size: .
D gene: .
CDR3 DNA: TGTGCCAGCACCCTCACTTACGAGCAGTACTTC
CDR3 protein: CASTLTYEQYF

J gene: TRBJ2-7
V gene: TRBV5-5
clone size: .
D gene: TRBD1
CDR3 DNA: TGTGCCAGCAGCTTGGGGCGACCGGGACAGGTATCCTCCTACGAGCAGTACTTC
CDR3 protein: CASSLGRPGQVSSYEQYF

J gene: TRBJ2-1
V gene: TRBV2
clone size: .
D gene: .
CDR3 DNA: TGTGCCAGCAGTGCTACTTCAGACAGCAATGAGCAGTTCTTC
CDR3 protein: CASSATSDSNEQFF

J gene: TRBJ2-2
V gene: TRBV6-1
clone size: .
D gene: .
CDR3 DNA: TGTGCCAGCAGTGAATTTCAACAGGTAGTAGCCGGGGAGCTGTTTTTT
CDR3 protein: CASSEFQQVVAGELFF

J gene: TRBJ2-5
V gene: TRBV9
clone size: .
D gene: .
CDR3 DNA: TGTGCCAGCAGCGCCGGGACACCGGTTTTGGAGACCCAGTACTTC
CDR3 protein: CASSAGTPVLETQYF

J gene: TRBJ2-1
V gene: TRBV19
clone size: .
D gene: TRBD2
CDR3 DNA: TGTGCCAGTAGTAGCGGGAGCTCCTACAATGAGCAGTTCTTC
CDR3 protein: CASSSGSSYNEQFF

J gene: TRBJ1-1
V gene: TRBV5-1
clone size: .
D gene: TRBD1
CDR3 DNA: TGCGCCAGCCGGGACAGTTACACTGAAGCTTTCTTT
CDR3 protein: CASRDSYTEAFF

J gene: TRBJ2-1
V gene: TRBV11-3
clone size: .
D gene: TRBD1
CDR3 DNA: TGTGCCAGCAGCGAGGGACAGGGATCCTACAATGAGCAGTTCTTC
CDR3 protein: CASSEGQGSYNEQFF

J gene: TRBJ2-7
V gene: TRBV6-9
clone size: .
D gene: .
CDR3 DNA: TGTGCCAGCGAGGGGGACAAAACCTACGAGCAGTACTTC
CDR3 protein: CASEGDKTYEQYF